Listed below are T cell receptor beta chains from one sample, sequenced in a study of blood T cell repertoires in COVID-19. Produced via immunoSEQ multiplex PCR; TCRdb's table is partial and in-frame only. The sample includes about 400,000 clones, more than 75% seen only once; the top ten take over 0.9%. The sample consisted of PBMCs or T cells enriched from blood (not recorded which). These receptor sequences come from a young woman with acute COVID-19. The CDR3 runs from the conserved cysteine through the conserved F or W. The D gene is left open where the match is weak. Part of the rows lack a size; the others show once, few, many or a class for expanded clones.

CDR3aa: CASESDRANTEAFF
CDR3nt: TGTGCCAGTGAATCCGACAGGGCGAACACTGAAGCTTTCTTT
v_gene: TRBV6-6
j_gene: TRBJ1-1
abundance: once
d_gene: TRBD1

CDR3aa: CASSEGGANEKLFF
CDR3nt: TGTGCCAGCTCCGAAGGGGGGGCTAATGAAAAACTGTTTTTT
v_gene: TRBV7-9
j_gene: TRBJ1-4
abundance: .
d_gene: .

CDR3aa: CSVEEGSSYEQYF
CDR3nt: TGCAGCGTTGAGGAGGGATCCTCCTACGAGCAGTACTTC
v_gene: TRBV29-1
j_gene: TRBJ2-7
abundance: .
d_gene: .

CDR3aa: CASTPFDRGGTDTQYF
CDR3nt: TGCGCCAGCACCCCATTTGACAGGGGGGGGACAGATACGCAGTATTTT
v_gene: TRBV5-1
j_gene: TRBJ2-3
abundance: .
d_gene: TRBD1

CDR3aa: CASSWGLAGGPETQYF
CDR3nt: TGTGCCAGCAGTTGGGGACTAGCGGGGGGGCCGGAGACCCAGTACTTC
v_gene: TRBV27
j_gene: TRBJ2-5
abundance: once
d_gene: TRBD2

CDR3aa: CASSQDEGGVNEQFF
CDR3nt: TGTGCCAGCAGCCAAGATGAGGGGGGGGTCAATGAGCAGTTCTTC
v_gene: TRBV4-2
j_gene: TRBJ2-1
abundance: .
d_gene: .

CDR3aa: CASHRVYTEAFF
CDR3nt: TGTGCCAGCCACAGGGTGTACACTGAAGCTTTCTTT
v_gene: TRBV27
j_gene: TRBJ1-1
abundance: .
d_gene: .

CDR3aa: CASRSTGGGGQPQHF
CDR3nt: TGTGCCAGCAGATCTACAGGGGGCGGGGGTCAGCCCCAGCATTTT
v_gene: TRBV2
j_gene: TRBJ1-5
abundance: .
d_gene: TRBD1

CDR3aa: CASSQDRGGQTFSNQPQHF
CDR3nt: TGTGCCAGCAGCCAAGATAGGGGGGGACAAACCTTTAGCAATCAGCCCCAGCATTTT
v_gene: TRBV3-1/TRBV3-2
j_gene: TRBJ1-5
abundance: .
d_gene: .

CDR3aa: CASSFMRGRGTEAFF
CDR3nt: TGTGCCAGCAGCTTCATGAGGGGGCGCGGGACTGAAGCTTTCTTT
v_gene: TRBV7-9
j_gene: TRBJ1-1
abundance: .
d_gene: TRBD1

CDR3aa: CASSLGGENTIYF
CDR3nt: TGCGCCAGCAGCTTGGGAGGAGAAAACACCATATATTTT
v_gene: TRBV5-1
j_gene: TRBJ1-3
abundance: .
d_gene: .

CDR3aa: CASSPPAFF
CDR3nt: TGTGCCAGCAGCCCTCCGGCTTTCTTT
v_gene: TRBV7-6
j_gene: TRBJ1-1
abundance: .
d_gene: .

CDR3aa: CASSFGGPYEQYF
CDR3nt: TGTGCCAGCAGCTTCGGGGGACCCTACGAGCAGTACTTC
v_gene: TRBV5-8
j_gene: TRBJ2-7
abundance: .
d_gene: .

CDR3aa: CASSARRANTGELFF
CDR3nt: TGTGCCAGCAGCGCCCGACGGGCGAACACCGGGGAGCTGTTTTTT
v_gene: TRBV9
j_gene: TRBJ2-2
abundance: .
d_gene: .

CDR3aa: CSVGDRDKTNTGELFF
CDR3nt: TGCAGCGTTGGAGACAGGGATAAGACGAACACCGGGGAGCTGTTTTTT
v_gene: TRBV29-1
j_gene: TRBJ2-2
abundance: .
d_gene: TRBD1

CDR3aa: CAWSRVGAITDTQYF
CDR3nt: TGTGCCTGGAGTCGGGTAGGGGCAATCACAGATACGCAGTATTTT
v_gene: TRBV30
j_gene: TRBJ2-3
abundance: .
d_gene: .

CDR3aa: CATTGWSGELFF
CDR3nt: TGTGCCACCACCGGGTGGAGCGGGGAGCTGTTTTTT
v_gene: TRBV24-1
j_gene: TRBJ2-2
abundance: .
d_gene: .

CDR3aa: CASSRTANYGYTF
CDR3nt: TGTGCCAGCAGCCGGACAGCTAACTATGGCTACACCTTC
v_gene: TRBV11-1
j_gene: TRBJ1-2
abundance: .
d_gene: .

CDR3aa: CASSLRISGGEQFF
CDR3nt: TGTGCCAGCAGCCTCCGTATTAGCGGGGGTGAGCAGTTCTTC
v_gene: TRBV3-1/TRBV3-2
j_gene: TRBJ2-1
abundance: few
d_gene: TRBD2

CDR3aa: CASSHRVPEQYF
CDR3nt: TGTGCCAGCAGCCACAGGGTTCCCGAGCAGTACTTC
v_gene: TRBV6-5
j_gene: TRBJ2-7
abundance: .
d_gene: .

CDR3aa: CASSFAGLYNEQFF
CDR3nt: TGTGCCAGCAGCTTTGCGGGGCTGTACAATGAGCAGTTCTTC
v_gene: TRBV5-8
j_gene: TRBJ2-1
abundance: .
d_gene: .

CDR3aa: CASSLGSFRQETQYF
CDR3nt: TGTGCCAGCAGCTTGGGCTCTTTCCGGCAAGAGACCCAGTACTTC
v_gene: TRBV5-6
j_gene: TRBJ2-5
abundance: .
d_gene: .

CDR3aa: CAWSPGHYYGYTF
CDR3nt: TGTGCCTGGAGTCCGGGACACTATTATGGCTACACCTTC
v_gene: TRBV30
j_gene: TRBJ1-2
abundance: once
d_gene: .

CDR3aa: CASSYGGSAYEQYF
CDR3nt: TGTGCCAGCAGTTATGGGGGGTCCGCATACGAGCAGTACTTC
v_gene: TRBV6-5
j_gene: TRBJ2-7
abundance: .
d_gene: .

CDR3aa: CASSLAGGNNEQFF
CDR3nt: TGTGCCAGCAGCTTAGCTGGGGGCAACAATGAGCAGTTCTTC
v_gene: TRBV7-9
j_gene: TRBJ2-1
abundance: .
d_gene: .

CDR3aa: CASSYAGGANEQFF
CDR3nt: TGTGCCAGCAGCTACGCTGGCGGGGCCAATGAGCAGTTCTTC
v_gene: TRBV7-3
j_gene: TRBJ2-1
abundance: few
d_gene: .

CDR3aa: CASSQVEGVTEAFF
CDR3nt: TGTGCCAGCAGCCAAGTGGAGGGTGTCACTGAAGCTTTCTTT
v_gene: TRBV14
j_gene: TRBJ1-1
abundance: .
d_gene: .

CDR3aa: CASSLRGQMSYNEQFF
CDR3nt: TGCGCCAGCAGCTTGAGGGGCCAGATGTCCTACAATGAGCAGTTCTTC
v_gene: TRBV5-1
j_gene: TRBJ2-1
abundance: .
d_gene: .

CDR3aa: CASSPRGGSYEQYF
CDR3nt: TGTGCCAGCAGCCCTCGCGGTGGGTCCTACGAGCAGTACTTC
v_gene: TRBV7-2
j_gene: TRBJ2-7
abundance: .
d_gene: .

CDR3aa: CASSLGEGYNSPLHF
CDR3nt: TGTGCCAGCAGCTTAGGAGAGGGCTATAATTCACCCCTCCACTTT
v_gene: TRBV7-2
j_gene: TRBJ1-6
abundance: .
d_gene: .

CDR3aa: CASSLVQVQETQYF
CDR3nt: TGTGCCAGCAGCTTAGTCCAGGTCCAAGAGACCCAGTACTTC
v_gene: TRBV7-9
j_gene: TRBJ2-5
abundance: .
d_gene: .

CDR3aa: CASSSGSRRYF
CDR3nt: TGTGCCAGCAGTTCCGGATCTCGGAGGTACTTC
v_gene: TRBV12-3/TRBV12-4
j_gene: TRBJ2-7
abundance: .
d_gene: .

CDR3aa: CATTPAGGPGNTIYF
CDR3nt: TGTGCCACCACCCCGGCGGGGGGGCCGGGAAACACCATATATTTT
v_gene: TRBV15
j_gene: TRBJ1-3
abundance: .
d_gene: .

CDR3aa: CASSYSFETQYF
CDR3nt: TGTGCCAGCAGTTACTCCTTCGAGACCCAGTACTTC
v_gene: TRBV6-5
j_gene: TRBJ2-5
abundance: .
d_gene: .

CDR3aa: CASRDKADRGFVGYTF
CDR3nt: TGTGCCAGCAGAGACAAGGCTGACAGGGGCTTCGTTGGCTACACCTTC
v_gene: TRBV27
j_gene: TRBJ1-2
abundance: .
d_gene: TRBD1

CDR3aa: CASGNRGPNYGYTF
CDR3nt: TGTGCCAGCGGTAACAGGGGGCCTAACTATGGCTACACCTTC
v_gene: TRBV5-6
j_gene: TRBJ1-2
abundance: .
d_gene: TRBD1

CDR3aa: CASSGDRGLPNSPLHF
CDR3nt: TGCGCCAGCAGTGGGGACAGGGGGCTTCCGAATTCACCCCTCCACTTT
v_gene: TRBV10-2
j_gene: TRBJ1-6
abundance: .
d_gene: TRBD1

CDR3aa: CASSQVTGSNSPLHF
CDR3nt: TGCGCCAGCAGCCAAGTAACAGGGTCGAATTCACCCCTCCACTTT
v_gene: TRBV4-3
j_gene: TRBJ1-6
abundance: .
d_gene: .

CDR3aa: CASRKTGSQPQHF
CDR3nt: TGTGCCAGCAGGAAAACAGGGTCCCAGCCCCAGCATTTT
v_gene: TRBV12-3/TRBV12-4
j_gene: TRBJ1-5
abundance: .
d_gene: .

CDR3aa: CASSDERGQGAAEKLFF
CDR3nt: TGCGCCAGCAGTGATGAAAGGGGACAGGGGGCCGCTGAAAAACTGTTTTTT
v_gene: TRBV10-1
j_gene: TRBJ1-4
abundance: .
d_gene: TRBD1